The 24 T cell receptor beta chains below were found in one sample sequenced in a study of blood T cell repertoires in COVID-19. Method: immunoSEQ multiplex PCR; TCRdb's copy keeps in-frame clones and lacks some. Counted here are 230,000 or so clones, around 83% occurring once; the ten biggest clones make up 1.2% to 1.5%. Input material: peripheral blood. The receptors were gathered from a woman between 40 and 55 years old who had recovered from COVID-19.

The rearrangement joins TRBV14 to TRBJ1-2; 7 bases map to TRBD1. The CDR3 spans 14 residues. V lost 4 bases and J lost 4; bases outside the gene matches: 6. CDR1 SGHDN and CDR2 FVKESK come from the germline V gene. CDR3 nucleotides: TGTGCCAGCAGCCCTGGGACAGTAGTCTATGGCTACACCTTC. The encoded protein is CASSPGTVVYGYTF.

V gene TRBV18 combines with J gene TRBJ1-1, with 7 positions matching TRBD1. Germline values: CDR1 KGHSH, CDR2 LQKENI. The CDR3 extends over 15 amino acids. J gave up 5 bases and V 2 bases, and 8 bases lay outside the gene matches. In DNA, the CDR3 is TGTGCCAGCTCACCAAGGCTAGGGGGCTGGACTGAAGCTTTCTTT. Amino acid sequence: CASSPRLGGWTEAFF.

This clone was detected once. The V gene is TRBV30, the J gene TRBJ1-5, with 8 bases matching TRBD1. The CDR3 loop spans 16 amino acids. CDR1 and CDR2 from the germline V gene are GTSNPN and SVGIG (reference sequence). V lost 3 bases and J lost 0; bases outside the gene matches: 7. CDR3 DNA: TGTGCCTGGAGCCGACAGGGGTCATTTAGCAATCAGCCCCAGCATTTT. Translated: CAWSRQGSFSNQPQHF.

The genes are TRBV19 and TRBJ1-1, with D unclear. CDR1 and CDR2 from the germline V gene are LNHDA and SQIVND (reference sequence). CDR3 length: 13 amino acids. Trimming left V 5 bases short and J 3 bases short, with 10 bases between. CDR3: CASSPRGDTEAFF. CDR3 nucleotide sequence: TGTGCCAGTAGTCCCCGGGGAGACACTGAAGCTTTCTTT.

The chain joins TRBV19 to TRBJ1-2; D is perhaps TRBD1 (6 bases). The CDR3 is made up of 18 amino acids. Trimming took off 5 bases at V and 2 bases at J, with 24 bases between the two ends. Germline CDR1 LNHDA, CDR2 SQIVND (reference sequence). The CDR3 sequence is CASSPRLRGMAVNYGYTF. The CDR3 nucleotides are TGTGCCAGTAGTCCCCGTCTCAGGGGTATGGCGGTCAACTATGGCTACACCTTC.

The chain couples TRBV6-5 to TRBJ1-3; 9 positions agree with TRBD1. The length of the CDR3 is 16 residues. The V segment lost 2 bases and the J segment 0 bases; nucleotides outside the gene matches: 2. CDR1 is MNHEY, CDR2 SVGAGI, per germline. This CDR3 is CASSYAGQGSGNTIYF. In DNA, the CDR3 is TGTGCCAGCAGTTACGCGGGACAGGGCTCTGGAAACACCATATATTTT.

The chain uses TRBV2 and TRBJ1-1; 8 nucleotides match TRBD1. After removal of 5 bases from V and 3 bases from J, the junction contained 8 bases not matched to a gene. Per the germline V gene, CDR1 is SNHLY and CDR2 is FYNNEI. The CDR3 contains 15 residues. CDR3 residues: CASSFQGAEDTEAFF. CDR3 sequence (DNA): TGTGCCAGCAGTTTCCAGGGGGCGGAGGACACTGAAGCTTTCTTT.

This chain joins TRBV7-2 and TRBJ1-2, with 9 positions matching TRBD1. CDR1 and CDR2 (germline): SGHTA, FQGNSA. Trimming cost V 5 bases and J 0 bases; bases outside gene matches: 7. The CDR3 is made up of 16 amino acids. The CDR3 spells CASSPGQGKANYGYTF. CDR3 DNA: TGTGCCAGCAGCCCCGGACAGGGGAAAGCTAACTATGGCTACACCTTC.

The rearrangement links TRBV9 to TRBJ2-3, with D perhaps matching TRBD2 (6 bases). In germline, CDR1 is SGDLS, CDR2 YYNGEE. This CDR3 region has 18 residues. Trimming pared 0 bases from V and 0 bases from J, leaving 17 bases between. This chain's CDR3 is CASSVGLRGGTSTDTQYF. CDR3 DNA: TGTGCCAGCAGCGTAGGCCTTAGGGGTGGGACTAGCACAGATACGCAGTATTTT.

The rearrangement joins TRBV5-8 to TRBJ2-7, with D tentatively TRBD1 (5 bases). The CDR3 has 14 residues. Germline lookup yields CDR1 SGHTS and CDR2 YDEGEE. V was shortened by 0 bases and J by 5 bases, with 12 bases between the two germline ends. The CDR3 sequence is CASSLGQGIDEQYF. CDR3 nucleotides: TGTGCCAGCAGCTTGGGGCAGGGCATCGACGAGCAGTACTTC.

This chain links TRBV5-1 with TRBJ1-4; TRBD1 matches 8 bases. Trimming removed 6 bases from V and 8 bases from J; junction bases left unmatched: 9. The germline V gene has CDR1 SGHRS and CDR2 YFSETQ. The CDR3 contains 14 residues. The CDR3 nucleotides are TGCGCCAGCACACCGACAGGGGAAGAAGAAAAACTGTTTTTT. It is translated as CASTPTGEEEKLFF.

This chain connects TRBV5-1 to TRBJ2-5, with 10 bases fitting TRBD2. Germline CDR1 reads SGHRS; CDR2 reads YFSETQ. The CDR3 length is 18 residues. V shed 0 bases, J shed 2 bases, and the junction held 10 bases outside the gene matches. In nucleotides, the CDR3 is TGCGCCAGCAGCTTGGTGGAACTTTTAGCGGGGGGTCAAGAGACCCAGTACTTC. It encodes CASSLVELLAGGQETQYF.

This clone was recorded only once. The rearrangement joins TRBV6-4 to TRBJ1-1; D may be TRBD1 (6 bases). V was shortened by 2 bases and J by 4 bases, with 14 bases between the two germline ends. The germline CDR1 and CDR2 sequences are MRHNA and SNTAGT. The CDR3 is 15 residues long. CDR3 region: CASSDVLGAVTEAFF. In DNA form, the CDR3 reads TGTGCCAGCAGTGACGTATTGGGGGCCGTCACTGAAGCTTTCTTT.

The rearrangement uses TRBV28 and TRBJ2-2; D gene uncertain. The germline V gene encodes CDR1 MDHEN and CDR2 SYDVKM. Trimming pared 5 bases from V and 7 bases from J, leaving 14 bases between. The CDR3 has 14 residues. This chain's CDR3 is CASSPSYRYGELFF. CDR3 bases: TGTGCCAGCAGTCCATCCTACCGTTACGGGGAGCTGTTTTTT.

This chain uses TRBV7-8 with TRBJ1-1; 7 nucleotides align to TRBD1. V gave up 5 bases and J gave up 8 bases; unmatched junction bases: 5. CDR3 length: 12 residues. The germline V gene has CDR1 SGHVS and CDR2 FQNEAQ. The DNA for the CDR3 is TGTGCCAGCAGCATTCGGACAGGAGAAGCTTTCTTT. Its protein product is CASSIRTGEAFF.

The V call is TRBV5-1, the J call TRBJ1-2, with a weak D call TRBD1 (5 bases). Per the germline V gene, CDR1 is SGHRS and CDR2 is YFSETQ. The CDR3 is made up of 16 amino acids. V lost 0 bases and J lost 0, with 12 bases in between. The CDR3, as DNA: TGCGCCAGCAGCTTGGATCCGGGGGGTACTAACTATGGCTACACCTTC. Amino acids: CASSLDPGGTNYGYTF.

The chain uses TRBV19 and TRBJ2-7, with 7 positions matching TRBD1. There are 14 residues in the CDR3. With V trimmed by 1 base and J by 2 bases, 2 bases remained unmatched. Per the germline V gene, CDR1 is LNHDA and CDR2 is SQIVND (reference sequence). The CDR3 is CASSIVGGTYEQYF. Written as DNA, the CDR3 is TGTGCCAGTAGTATAGTAGGGGGCACCTACGAGCAGTACTTC.

The chain recombines TRBV6-5 with TRBJ1-2; the D gene is possibly TRBD1 (5 bases). The CDR3 is made up of 14 amino acids. The V end was cut by 2 bases, the J end by 4 bases, with 11 bases between. The germline V gene has CDR1 MNHEY and CDR2 SVGAGI. CDR3 DNA sequence: TGTGCCAGCAGTTACGGAGGGACCGTCTATGGCTACACCTTC. It codes for CASSYGGTVYGYTF.

J is TRBJ2-1 and V is TRBV7-9, with a weak D call TRBD2 (9 bases). With 5 bases removed from V and 14 bases from J, the gap between germline ends came to 25 bases. CDR3 length: 15 amino acids. Germline V lookup: CDR1 SEHNR, CDR2 FQNEAQ (reference sequence). The CDR3 sequence is CASSGGQGLAGSKFF. The CDR3, as DNA: TGTGCCAGCAGCGGTGGACAGGGCCTAGCGGGGTCCAAGTTCTTC.

The chain couples TRBV2 to TRBJ1-6; TRBD1 aligns across 10 bases. After removal of 6 bases from V and 7 bases from J, the junction contained 6 bases not matched to a gene. CDR1 and CDR2 from the germline V gene are SNHLY and FYNNEI. The CDR3 covers 15 residues. CDR3 region: CASRPGTGENSPLHF. The DNA for the CDR3 is TGTGCCAGCAGACCCGGGACAGGGGAAAATTCACCCCTCCACTTT.

This clone is a singleton in its sample. The chain has TRBV20-1 and TRBJ1-6, with a weak D call TRBD1 (6 bases). CDR1 DFQATT and CDR2 SNEGSKA come from the germline V gene (reference sequence). V was shortened by 3 bases and J by 14 bases, with 20 bases between the two germline ends. This CDR3 is built from 14 residues. In nucleotides, the CDR3 is TGCAGTGCTAGTTTCGGACAGCCGCTTCCGGCCCTCCACTTT. Its translation: CSASFGQPLPALHF.

The chain recombines TRBV9 with TRBJ1-4; TRBD1 matches 8 bases. Germline assignment: CDR1 SGDLS and CDR2 YYNGEE. After removal of 4 bases from V and 12 bases from J, the junction contained 17 bases not matched to a gene. CDR3 length equals 16 residues. The CDR3 DNA sequence: TGTGCCAGCAGCCTCGAACTCACCGGGACAGGAGGGGAACTGTTTTTT. Translated, it gives CASSLELTGTGGELFF.

The chain employs TRBV19 and TRBJ2-7; D is perhaps TRBD2 (6 bases). Trimming removed 4 bases at V and 0 bases at J, with 13 bases between. This CDR3 comprises 15 residues. CDR1 and CDR2 (germline): LNHDA, SQIVND (reference sequence). The chain's CDR3 is CASSNPGGLSYEQYF. The CDR3 DNA is TGTGCCAGTAGTAACCCCGGGGGACTCTCCTACGAGCAGTACTTC.

The chain is built from TRBV7-6 and TRBJ1-1, with D perhaps TRBD1 (6 bases). V was pared by 5 bases and J by 6 bases, with 22 bases between. The germline gives CDR1 SGHVS, CDR2 FNYEAQ. There are 16 residues in the CDR3. The CDR3 loop reads CASSLTGSPQLSEAFF. The CDR3 DNA follows: TGTGCCAGCAGCCTTACAGGGTCCCCGCAACTCTCTGAAGCTTTCTTT.